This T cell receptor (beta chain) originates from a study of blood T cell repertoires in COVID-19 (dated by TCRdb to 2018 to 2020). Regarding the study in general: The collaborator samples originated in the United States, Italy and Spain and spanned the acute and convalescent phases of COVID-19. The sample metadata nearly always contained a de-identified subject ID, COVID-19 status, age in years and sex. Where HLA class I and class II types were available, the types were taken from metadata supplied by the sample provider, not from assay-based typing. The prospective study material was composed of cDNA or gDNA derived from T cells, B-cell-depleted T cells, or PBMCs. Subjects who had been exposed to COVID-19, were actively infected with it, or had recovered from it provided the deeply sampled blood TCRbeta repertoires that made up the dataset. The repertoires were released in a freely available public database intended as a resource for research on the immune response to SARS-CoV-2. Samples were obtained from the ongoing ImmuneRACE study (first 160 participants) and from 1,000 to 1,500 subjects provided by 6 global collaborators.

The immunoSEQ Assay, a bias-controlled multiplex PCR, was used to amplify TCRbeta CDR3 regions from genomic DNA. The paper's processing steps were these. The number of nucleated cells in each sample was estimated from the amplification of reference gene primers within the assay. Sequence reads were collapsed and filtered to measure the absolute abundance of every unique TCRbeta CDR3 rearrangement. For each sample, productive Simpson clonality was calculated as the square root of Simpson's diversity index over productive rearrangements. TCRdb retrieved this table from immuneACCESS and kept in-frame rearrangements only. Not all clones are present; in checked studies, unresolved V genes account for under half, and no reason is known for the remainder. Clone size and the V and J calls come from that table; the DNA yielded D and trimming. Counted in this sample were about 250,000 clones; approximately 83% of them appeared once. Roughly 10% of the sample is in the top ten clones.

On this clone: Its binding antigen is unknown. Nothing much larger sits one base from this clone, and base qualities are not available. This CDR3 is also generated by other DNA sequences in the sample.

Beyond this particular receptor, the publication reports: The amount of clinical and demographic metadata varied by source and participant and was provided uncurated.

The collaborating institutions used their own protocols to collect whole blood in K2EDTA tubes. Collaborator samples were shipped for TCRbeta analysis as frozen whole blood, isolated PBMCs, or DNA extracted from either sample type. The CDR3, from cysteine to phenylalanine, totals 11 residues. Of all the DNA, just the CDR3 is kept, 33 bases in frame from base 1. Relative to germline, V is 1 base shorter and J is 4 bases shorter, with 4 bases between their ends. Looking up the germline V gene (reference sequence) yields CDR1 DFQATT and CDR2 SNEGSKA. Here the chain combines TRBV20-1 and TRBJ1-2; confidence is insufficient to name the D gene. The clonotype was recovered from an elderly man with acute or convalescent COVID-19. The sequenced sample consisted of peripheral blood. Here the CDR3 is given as CSARGSYGYTF. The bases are TGCAGTGCTAGAGGCAGCTATGGCTACACCTTC.